This entry describes one T cell receptor (beta chain). The read finishes 3 residues shy of the CDR3 end, and the germline J gene is used to complete it. The sample belongs to a study of Tregs in tolerant kidney transplant recipients. Thawed PBMCs were FACS-sorted into unstimulated CD4+CD25+CD127- regulatory T cells, CD4+CD25- non-regulatory cells, CD4 and CD8 cells. The data were produced by immunoSEQ multiplex PCR, yet TCRdb's version contains in-frame clones alone and is incomplete. The table counts fewer than 55,000 clones; under 0.9% lies in the top ten. This CDR3 spans 16 amino acids. The germline V gene has CDR1 LNHDA and CDR2 SQIVND (reference sequence). V shed 6 bases and J 10 bases; nucleotides not matched to a gene: 16.

This specimen consisted of CD4+ T cells from blood, obtained before the transplant. The TCR sequence derives from a human donor who received a combined kidney and bone marrow transplant. The V call is TRBV19, the J call TRBJ1-4, with 8 bases aligning to TRBD1. The CDR3 spells CASSRPPSGGVGKLFF. The covered CDR3 bases are TGTGCCAGTAGCCGACCCCCCTCAGGGGGCGTTGGAAAA.